Below are 16 T cell receptor beta chains sequenced from a single sample in a study of T cells in Graves' hyperthyroidism and ophthalmopathy. Using RNA transcripts as the source, TCR beta CDR3 regions were amplified. The primer set for the first-round RT-PCR of the TCR CDR3 was HTBI. TCRdb reprocessed the multiplex PCR reads with MiXCR, giving one entry per CDR3 protein. The sample lists 300,000 to 400,000 distinct CDR3 sequences, around 13% seen once, with approximately 10% in the top ten. Specimen: blood. All receptors come from an older woman with Graves' hyperthyroidism.

The DNA for the CDR3 is TGTGCCAGCAGCCAAATGTACAGCGGTAATTCACCCCTCCACTTT. Translated, it gives CASSQMYSGNSPLHF. The chain uses TRBV3-1 and TRBJ1-6, with D unresolved. V was trimmed by 2 bases and J by 6 bases, leaving 11 bases between them. CDR1 and CDR2 (germline): LGHDT, YNNKEL (reference sequence). The CDR3 is made up of 15 amino acids.

This clonotype was detected many times. The rearrangement links TRBV9 to TRBJ2-1, with D possibly being TRBD2 (5 bases). The CDR3 is 16 amino acids. The germline V gene has CDR1 SGDLS and CDR2 YYNGEE. V shed 4 bases and J shed 0 bases, with 14 bases lying between them. The CDR3 nucleotides read TGTGCCAGCAGCCGCTCGGCGGGCGGCTCCTACAATGAGCAGTTCTTC. This translates into CASSRSAGGSYNEQFF.

The chain joins TRBV11-2 to TRBJ2-5; a weak D match, TRBD1 (6 bases). Germline-derived CDR1 and CDR2 are SGHAT and FQNNGV. CDR3 length: 13 residues. Trimming pared 2 bases from V and 5 bases from J, leaving 9 bases between. The CDR3 protein is CASSLYRAETQYF. For the CDR3, the DNA is TGTGCCAGCAGCTTATACAGGGCGGAGACCCAGTACTTC.

This clonotype was picked up many times. The chain is built from TRBV7-9 and TRBJ1-6; D call uncertain. This CDR3 spans 14 amino acids. Germline loops: CDR1 SEHNR, CDR2 FQNEAQ (reference sequence). The ends were cut back, 4 bases at V and 9 bases at J, with 13 bases in the middle. In DNA, the CDR3 is TGTGCCAGCAGCTCCGGGCCCCAAGGTTCACCCCTCCACTTT. Translating gives CASSSGPQGSPLHF.

This clonotype was seen ten or more times. This sequence joins TRBV24-1 and TRBJ2-3; the D is unclear. Trimming stripped 2 bases from V and 0 bases from J, with 5 bases between. Germline-derived CDR1 and CDR2 are KGHDR and SFDVKD. There are 14 residues in the CDR3. Here the CDR3 reads CATSDSSSTDTQYF. CDR3 bases: TGTGCCACCAGTGATTCCTCTAGCACAGATACGCAGTATTTT.

This clonotype has a handful of counts. CDR3 coding DNA: TGCAGTGCTATACAAGGACAGGGTCTAGGTTCACCCCTCCACTTT. It encodes CSAIQGQGLGSPLHF. The J gene is TRBJ1-6, the V gene TRBV20-1; TRBD1 matches 8 bases. V was pared by 4 bases and J by 9 bases, with 11 bases of the junction left unmatched. The germline V gene has CDR1 DFQATT and CDR2 SNEGSKA (reference sequence). The CDR3 is 15 amino acids.

Many counts were recorded for this clonotype. The chain links TRBV28 to TRBJ1-1, with TRBD1 matching over 8 bases. V shed 6 bases and J 0 bases; nucleotides not matched to a gene: 9. Germline CDR1 is MDHEN and CDR2 is SYDVKM. The CDR3 runs to 16 residues. This CDR3 reads CASSKPQGGMNTEAFF. CDR3 DNA sequence: TGTGCCAGCAGCAAACCACAGGGGGGCATGAACACTGAAGCTTTCTTT.

This clonotype came up many times. The gene calls are TRBV7-9 and TRBJ2-3, with no clear D. CDR3 length: 16 residues. With 1 base removed from V and 0 bases from J, the gap between germline ends came to 11 bases. Germline CDR1 and CDR2: SEHNR and FQNEAQ (reference sequence). Here the CDR3 DNA reads TGTGCCAGCAGCTTAGGCGGCGGATCTAGCACAGATACGCAGTATTTT. Its translation is CASSLGGGSSTDTQYF. Variable domain in full (rest from reference TRBV7-9 and TRBJ2-3): DTGVSQNPRHKITKRGQNVTFRCDPISEHNRLYWYRQTLGQGPEFLTYFQNEAQLEKSRLLSDRFSAERPKGSFSTLEIQRTEQGDSAMYLCASSLGGGSSTDTQYFGPGTRLTVL.

This clonotype was detected only a few times. CDR3 loop: CASSPSPGQAYGYTF. The CDR3 region has the DNA TGCGCCAGCAGCCCCTCCCCTGGACAGGCGTATGGCTACACCTTC. This sequence joins TRBV4-1 and TRBJ1-2; 7 bases fit TRBD1. Looked up from germline, CDR1 is MGHRA and CDR2 is YSYEKL. J was trimmed by 5 bases and V by 4 bases; bases with no gene match: 10. The CDR3 has 15 amino acids.

This clonotype was seen ten or more times. J is TRBJ2-5 and V is TRBV5-1; D might be TRBD2 (6 bases). Germline-derived CDR1 and CDR2 are SGHRS and YFSETQ. V was pared by 1 base and J by 0 bases, with 22 bases between. The CDR3 consists of 19 residues. This CDR3 reads CASSLNGGGTKWYQETQYF. For the CDR3, the DNA is TGCGCCAGCAGCTTGAATGGGGGAGGCACGAAATGGTACCAAGAGACCCAGTACTTC.

The sample holds many counts of this clonotype. V is TRBV10-2 and J is TRBJ2-7; 9 bases line up with TRBD2. The CDR3 sequence is 16 residues long. Germline trimming cut 4 bases from V and 3 bases from J; bases unmatched to any gene: 10. The germline gives CDR1 WSHSY, CDR2 SAAADI. CDR3 coding DNA: TGCGCCAGCAGTGGTGGTGGCGTTAGCGGGAGCTACGAGCAGTACTTC. It codes for CASSGGGVSGSYEQYF.

This clonotype was seen repeatedly, ten times or more. The V call is TRBV28, the J call TRBJ2-1; 10 nucleotides line up with TRBD2. Per the germline V gene, CDR1 is MDHEN and CDR2 is SYDVKM. The CDR3 loop spans 19 amino acids. V gave up 2 bases and J gave up 5 bases; unmatched junction bases: 15. The CDR3 DNA sequence: TGTGCCAGCAGTTTAAGTCTAGCGGGAGCCCCGAGTTGGGACAATGAGCAGTTCTTC. Amino acid sequence: CASSLSLAGAPSWDNEQFF.

This clonotype has at least ten counts. V and J are TRBV2 and TRBJ2-7; D gene uncertain. Germline CDR1 is SNHLY and CDR2 is FYNNEI. The CDR3 is 11 amino acids. Deletions cut 4 bases from V and 4 bases from J, with 5 bases between. The CDR3 DNA follows: TGTGCCAGCAGTGTGGTTTACGAGCAGTACTTC. It translates to CASSVVYEQYF.

This clonotype has more than one count but fewer than ten. This may arise from a read error, as a much more abundant clone is one base away. CDR3 DNA sequence: TGTGCCTGGACTACAGGGGGCCCCTACGAGCAGTTCTTC. The encoded protein is CAWTTGGPYEQFF. The rearrangement uses TRBV30 and TRBJ2-7; TRBD1 aligns across 9 bases. The end of the DNA is better explained by TRBJ2-1, so the J call may be wrong. Per the germline V gene, CDR1 is GTSNPN and CDR2 is SVGIG (reference sequence). The length of the CDR3 is 13 residues.

This clonotype showed up just a few times. The rearrangement uses TRBV10-1 and TRBJ2-3, with a possible D match to TRBD2 (5 bases). The CDR3 contains 14 residues. With 3 bases removed from V and 3 bases from J, the gap between germline ends came to 10 bases. Germline values: CDR1 WNHNN, CDR2 SYGVQD (reference sequence). The chain's CDR3 is CASSDAGGTDTQYF. The CDR3 region has the DNA TGCGCCAGCAGTGACGCGGGCGGTACAGATACGCAGTATTTT.

The rearrangement joins TRBV2 to TRBJ2-6; TRBD1 aligns across 7 bases. The germline CDR1 and CDR2 sequences are SNHLY and FYNNEI. With V trimmed by 4 bases and J by 15 bases, 9 bases remained unmatched. This CDR3 has 13 residues. The CDR3 loop is CASSGDSQAALTF. The CDR3 nucleotides read TGTGCCAGCAGTGGGGACAGCCAAGCGGCCCTGACTTTC.